Listed here is a single TCR beta chain. Its antigen specificity is not known. No clone much larger than this one lies a single base away; base qualities are absent. The sample comes from a study of long-term antiretroviral therapy in people with HIV (dated by TCRdb to between 2020 and 2023). At the level of the whole study: Collection of the earliest samples took place about a decade ahead of the 2015 WHO recommendation for immediate ART, at a time when ART was typically delayed until CD4 counts fell. About 40% of the 30 participants with HIV were female. A retrospective serial study tested whether changes in peripheral blood TRB repertoire composition and diversity were associated with ART initiation and durable HIV suppression. No cross-contamination during QIAcube processing was seen in test extractions of a monoclonal T-cell line run alongside approximately 36 polyclonal samples. A total of 192 cryopreserved PBMC samples were contributed to the cohort by 30 adults with confirmed HIV infection, with samples collected serially over a mean of approximately 6 years (range 1-12).

The immunoSEQ hsTCRB v3.0 assay was used at survey level resolution to sequence the TRB variable region. TRB sequencing targeted a depth of about 35,000-55,000 T-cell genomes per sample. An Illumina MiSeq with a v3 150-cycle kit was used to sequence the pooled TRB libraries. Processing in the source paper ran as follows. Repertoire analysis was run in R within a reproducible Nextflow workflow that covered QC, data transformation and analysis. Custom analyses were implemented in LymphoSeq2, an R package for AIRR-Seq data exploration. Four samples yielding fewer than 5000 total TRB sequences were excluded, leaving roughly 200 analyzed HIV repertoires. Among the roughly 200 retained HIV repertoires, 55 to 65 were collected before ART initiation and under 150 after ART initiation. Repertoires were downsampled to 5000 TRB nucleotide sequences, and summary statistics were averaged over 100 downsampling iterations. The analysis kept only TRB sequences whose CDR3 regions were at least seven amino acids long. Diversity was assessed using a clonality score derived from Shannon entropy and using the Gini coefficient. Repertoire networks linked the top 5000 CDR3 amino acid sequences whenever two sequences differed by an edit distance of one. For TRB CDR3 amino acid sequences, GLIPH2 was used to predict antigen specificity groups and MHC restriction. To flag known associations with CMV, EBV, HIV or tissue antigens, CDR3 amino acid sequences were compared against VDJdb and McPAS-TCR. Pre-ART, post-ART and control groups were compared with Wilcoxon signed-rank tests and Holm-Bonferroni correction. In its TCRdb copy, this immuneACCESS table keeps in-frame sequences only and misses some clones. Where compared with another copy, unresolved V genes explain less than half of these, and the others have no known cause. V and J calls and clone size are those listed in that table; D and trimming were worked out from the DNA. The sample records about 39,000 clones, roughly 90% of which are singletons. The ten largest clones add up to roughly 3.9% of the sample.

To be included, a participant needed at least one PBMC sample from before ART initiation plus at least two post-ART samples. Every participant with HIV received treatment in the United States of America. Before DNA extraction, cryopreserved samples of roughly 0.95-10 million PBMC were thawed and washed. At the time of the earliest PBMC sample, participants with HIV were aged between roughly 23 and 60 years. PBMC samples were contributed by each participant from 1-4 timepoints before ART initiation and 2-8 timepoints after ART initiation, with a median of 7 samples. For every participant, serial HIV viral load, CD4+ T-cell count, ART history and demographic data were obtained. Genomic DNA was extracted from unsorted PBMC with a Qiagen kit on a QIAcube, processed in batches of 12 samples. Results and caveats for the whole study, not just this receptor: No data were available on ART adherence, viral resistance or therapy changes, limiting inferences about post-ART repertoire changes. Limited PBMC availability meant only the TCR beta chain was sequenced, without alpha chain pairing. Samples dated from the mid-2000s to the late 2010s, and the ART regimens used may be less effective than current ones. Because pre-ART samples had limited cell numbers, unsorted PBMC were profiled rather than sorted CD4+ and CD8+ T cells. HIV repertoires had narrower CDR3 length ranges than controls, and the network structure suggested an antigen-experienced repertoire that shifted only slightly toward naive after ART. At every time point, the repertoire was dominated by expanded TRB clones first identified before ART initiation, although this dominance fluctuated and, in many PLHIV, declined after ART. A significant increase in TRB diversity was found to be associated with ART initiation, although TRB diversity was observed to remain significantly below that of transplant donor controls even after long-term ART.

The specimen comprised unsorted PBMCs, sampled just before starting antiretroviral therapy. The receptor comes from a woman aged 18-29 years with HIV.

The DNA sequence is given as TGTGCCAGCAGCTTAGGCGGGGAATCCGCCTACAATGAGCAGTTCTTC. It encodes CASSLGGESAYNEQFF. The rearranged segments are TRBV11-2 and TRBJ2-1, with TRBD2 as a weak D call on 6 bases. Sequences SGHAT (CDR1) and FQNNGV (CDR2) are obtained from the germline V gene. Inclusive of the bounding cysteine and phenylalanine, the CDR3 is 16 residues long. This entry keeps only the CDR3 DNA: 48 bases, framed from base 1. The V and J ends are trimmed by 1 base and 2 bases, leaving 12 bases between them.